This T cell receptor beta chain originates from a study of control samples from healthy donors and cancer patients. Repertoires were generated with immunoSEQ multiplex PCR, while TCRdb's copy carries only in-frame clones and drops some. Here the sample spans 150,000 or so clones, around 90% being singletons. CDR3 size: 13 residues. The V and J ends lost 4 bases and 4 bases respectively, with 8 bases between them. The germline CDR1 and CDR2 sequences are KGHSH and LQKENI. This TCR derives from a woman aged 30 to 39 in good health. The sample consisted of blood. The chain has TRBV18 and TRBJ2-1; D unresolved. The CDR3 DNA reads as TGTGCCAGCTCACTTCGACCGTACAATGAGCAGTTCTTC. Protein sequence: CASSLRPYNEQFF.